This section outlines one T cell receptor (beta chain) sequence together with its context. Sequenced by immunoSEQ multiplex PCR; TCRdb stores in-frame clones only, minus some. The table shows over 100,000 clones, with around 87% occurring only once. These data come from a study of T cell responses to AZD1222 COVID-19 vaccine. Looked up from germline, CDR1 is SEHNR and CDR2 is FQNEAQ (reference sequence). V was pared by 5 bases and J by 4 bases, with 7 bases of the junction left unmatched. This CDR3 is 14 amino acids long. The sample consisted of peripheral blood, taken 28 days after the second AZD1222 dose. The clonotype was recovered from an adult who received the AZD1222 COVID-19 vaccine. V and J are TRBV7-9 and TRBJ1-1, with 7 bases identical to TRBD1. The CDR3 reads CASSTQTGSTEAFF. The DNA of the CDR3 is TGTGCCAGCAGCACCCAGACAGGGAGCACTGAAGCTTTCTTT.